This T cell receptor (beta chain) is drawn from a study of siplizumab effects on memory and regulatory T cells. TCRdb keeps only in-frame clones here, not all; method: immunoSEQ multiplex PCR. Among 55,000 to 65,000 clones listed, around 98% were seen once. The origin of this receptor is a human donor in good health. Input material: naive CD8+ T cells sorted from blood.

The chain's CDR3 is CASSLGTGGTEAFF. As DNA, the CDR3 is TGTGCCAGCAGCTTGGGGACAGGGGGGACTGAAGCTTTCTTT. The genes are TRBV5-8 and TRBJ1-1, with 10 bases identical to TRBD1. The CDR3 runs 14 residues. V dropped 0 bases and J dropped 5; count of bases not matched to a gene: 1. Looked up from germline, CDR1 is SGHTS and CDR2 is YDEGEE.